This T cell receptor (beta chain) emerged from a study of T cell responses to AZD1222 COVID-19 vaccine. The germline V and J ends were trimmed by 0 bases and 1 base, with 5 bases remaining between them. The CDR3 is 14 residues long. Germline CDR1 and CDR2: LGHDT and YNNKEL (reference sequence). Some clones are missing from TCRdb's copy, which holds only in-frame ones; the method was immunoSEQ multiplex PCR. The sample consists of approximately 100,000 clones, roughly 84% of them appearing once. The clonotype comes from an adult in good health. The input for sequencing was peripheral blood, taken on day 0 of AZD1222 vaccination. The chain links TRBV3-1 (or the pseudogene TRBV3-2) to TRBJ2-3; D remains unclear. The CDR3: CASSQEVGTDTQYF. Written as DNA, the CDR3 is TGTGCCAGCAGCCAAGAAGTGGGCACAGATACGCAGTATTTT.